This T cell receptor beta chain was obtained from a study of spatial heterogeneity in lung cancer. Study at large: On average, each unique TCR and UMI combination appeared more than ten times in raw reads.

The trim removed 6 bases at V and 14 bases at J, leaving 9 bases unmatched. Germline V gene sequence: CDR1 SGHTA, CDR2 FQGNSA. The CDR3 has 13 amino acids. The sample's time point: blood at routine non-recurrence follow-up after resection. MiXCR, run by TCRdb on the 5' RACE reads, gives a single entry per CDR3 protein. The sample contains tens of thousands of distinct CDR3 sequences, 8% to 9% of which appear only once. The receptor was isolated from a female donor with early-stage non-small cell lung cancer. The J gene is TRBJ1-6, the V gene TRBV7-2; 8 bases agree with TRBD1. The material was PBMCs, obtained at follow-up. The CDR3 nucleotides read TGTGCCAGCAGTTTTACAGGGGGAGCGACCCTCCACTTT. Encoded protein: CASSFTGGATLHF.